A selection of T cell receptor beta chains follows, all from one sample in a study of CD8+ T cells in alopecia areata. Here immunoSEQ multiplex PCR was the method, and the copy in TCRdb shows in-frame clones only, minus some. The profile shows 150,000 to 200,000 clones, roughly 70% of them singletons. The sequences come from CD4+ T cells sorted from blood, collected between weeks 47 and 50, from a patient treated with tofacitinib. These receptors were collected from a human donor with alopecia areata. The CDR3 runs from the conserved cysteine through the conserved F or W.

j_call cdr3_length v_call cdr3_aa
TRBJ2-1 17 TRBV2 CASRIRTGGKGTNEQFF
TRBJ1-2 13 TRBV6-5 CASSYSYRDGYTF
TRBJ1-1 13 TRBV2 CASRNNGNTEAFF
TRBJ2-1 16 TRBV4-3 CASSQDTGLSYNEQFF
TRBJ2-5 8 TRBV30 CAIETQYF
TRBJ2-3 13 TRBV9 CASSVASTDTQYF
TRBJ2-3 16 TRBV30 CAWSVGTAISTDTQYF
TRBJ1-2 13 TRBV30 CAWSVSVGYGYTF
TRBJ1-5 14 TRBV6-1 CASQTTGTNQPQHF
TRBJ2-3 16 TRBV5-1 CASSRLAGGRTDTQYF
TRBJ2-5 13 TRBV7-3 CASSLIPQETQYF
TRBJ2-3 14 TRBV25-1 CASSDRTGADTQYF
TRBJ2-3 11 TRBV7-9 CASSPTDTQYF
TRBJ1-1 15 TRBV30 CAWSSKEQGWSEAFF
TRBJ1-2 15 TRBV18 CASSPVRVWDYGYTF
TRBJ2-1 14 TRBV29-1 CSANKAGRFGEQFF